This is a list of T cell receptor beta chains from one sample in a study of blood T cell repertoires in COVID-19. Generated by immunoSEQ multiplex PCR, the TCRdb table keeps only in-frame clones and is missing some. The table records about 270,000 clones, more than 75% of them present only once. The sequencing sample was made of peripheral blood. The receptors were sampled from a man aged 35-49 years with active or convalescent COVID-19. Both conserved end residues are part of each CDR3. A D gene is named only where the DNA matches it firmly. Expanded clones are given a class, and other clones once, few, many or no size at all.

cdr3_length d_call j_call v_call clone_size cdr3_nt cdr3_aa
13 . TRBJ1-6 TRBV25-1 . TGTGCCACCCAGGCCCCTTACGGATCACCCCTCCACTTT CATQAPYGSPLHF
13 TRBD2 TRBJ2-7 TRBV19 . TGTGCCACCATGAGCGGGGTAACCTACGAGCAGTACTTC CATMSGVTYEQYF
12 TRBD1 TRBJ2-1 TRBV19 . TGTGCCAGTAGTTGGACAGGGACTGAGCAGTTCTTC CASSWTGTEQFF
15 . TRBJ2-2 TRBV2 once TGTGCCAGCAGTGAAGCGGGGCCTAGTATCGGGGAGCTGTTTTTT CASSEAGPSIGELFF
13 TRBD1 TRBJ2-3 TRBV29-1 . TGCAGCGTCGAAGGACAGGGCGGAGATACGCAGTATTTT CSVEGQGGDTQYF
16 TRBD1 TRBJ1-2 TRBV24-1 . TGTGCCACCAGTGATTCAACGACAGGGTCAATTTATGGCTACACCTTC CATSDSTTGSIYGYTF
16 TRBD1 TRBJ2-7 TRBV29-1 . TGCAGCGTTGAAGGAGGTCAGGACAGGGGGCCCTACGAGCAGTACTTC CSVEGGQDRGPYEQYF
12 TRBD1 TRBJ1-5 TRBV18 . TGTGCCAGCTCACCAGGACAGGACCCCCAGCATTTT CASSPGQDPQHF
15 . TRBJ1-6 TRBV14 . TGTGCCAGCAGCCAAGTAGAGTCGCCCTATTCACCCCTCCACTTT CASSQVESPYSPLHF
11 . TRBJ1-2 TRBV5-6 . TGTGCCAGCAGCTTCGGGGGGCGCTACACCTTC CASSFGGRYTF
14 . TRBJ2-4 TRBV3-1/TRBV3-2 . TGTGCCAGCAGCACTGCCGGGACATTTCACATTCAGTACTTC CASSTAGTFHIQYF
14 . TRBJ1-2 TRBV7-5 . TGTGTCAGAAGCTTCCAGGGGGCGCGGCCTGGCTACACCTTC CVRSFQGARPGYTF
14 . TRBJ2-3 TRBV5-1 . TGCGTCAGCAGCTTAGACTTGGCCACAGATACGCAGTATTTT CVSSLDLATDTQYF
15 . TRBJ1-2 TRBV3-1/TRBV3-2 . TGTGCCAGCAGCCAAGACGGGGGAACGCACTATGGCTACACCTTC CASSQDGGTHYGYTF
14 . TRBJ2-7 TRBV13 . TGTGCCAGCAGCGACCGGGACAAGGCCTACGAGCAGTACTTC CASSDRDKAYEQYF
15 TRBD1 TRBJ2-3 TRBV6-6 . TGTGCCAGCAGTTACACAGGACAGGGGGCTATATCGCAGTATTTT CASSYTGQGAISQYF
16 . TRBJ2-3 TRBV13 . TGTGCCAGCAGCCAAGGGGACTCCGGAGATTCGGATACGCAGTATTTT CASSQGDSGDSDTQYF
14 . TRBJ2-7 TRBV7-2 . TGTGCCAGCAGCTTAGTAAGGGGCTCGTACGAGCAGTACTTC CASSLVRGSYEQYF
14 . TRBJ2-2 TRBV6-5 . TGTGCCAGCAGAGCCCTAGCGAACACCGGGGAGCTGTTTTTT CASRALANTGELFF
14 . TRBJ1-2 TRBV5-1 . TGCGCCAGCAACCCCGGTGATGCCGGAGATGGCTACACCTTC CASNPGDAGDGYTF
14 . TRBJ1-4 TRBV5-4 . TGTGCCAGCAGCTTGGGGGGGGTAGAAGAAAAACTGTTTTTT CASSLGGVEEKLFF
16 TRBD1 TRBJ1-1 TRBV18 once TGTGCCAGCTCACCACCAACGTCGACAGGGGGGACTGAAGCTTTCTTT CASSPPTSTGGTEAFF
14 . TRBJ2-1 TRBV7-9 . TGTGCCAGCAGGGGGGGTAGCTCCTACAATGAGCAGTTCTTC CASRGGSSYNEQFF
18 TRBD1 TRBJ2-1 TRBV18 . TGTGCCAGCTCACCACGAATAGCTGACAGGGAGTTCTACAATGAGCAGTTCTTC CASSPRIADREFYNEQFF
17 TRBD2 TRBJ2-1 TRBV15 once TGTGCCACCAGCAGAGATGTGGCGGGGGGAATTTACAATGAGCAGTTCTTC CATSRDVAGGIYNEQFF
15 . TRBJ2-3 TRBV5-4 . TGTGCCAGCAGCTCACGACAGGCCTCCGGGGATACGCAGTATTTT CASSSRQASGDTQYF
15 TRBD2 TRBJ2-3 TRBV24-1 . TGTGCCACCAGTGATTTGCAATCTAGCGGGGGAGGTCAGTATTTT CATSDLQSSGGGQYF
11 . TRBJ2-3 TRBV2 . TGTGCCATCTCTAGCACAGATACGCAGTATTTT CAISSTDTQYF
15 . TRBJ2-3 TRBV30 . TGTGCCTGGAGTGTGCTCGGGATAAGCACAGATACGCAGTATTTT CAWSVLGISTDTQYF
13 TRBD2 TRBJ2-7 TRBV20-1 . TGCAGTGCTAGTCGGGGGGTCTCCTACGAGCAGTACTTC CSASRGVSYEQYF
13 . TRBJ1-4 TRBV19 . TGTGCCAGTATTCCCGGTTCAGGGGAAAAACTGTTTTTT CASIPGSGEKLFF
15 TRBD1 TRBJ2-7 TRBV30 . TGTGCCTGGGGGAGAGGGACAGGGATCTCCTACGAGCAGTACTTC CAWGRGTGISYEQYF
15 TRBD2 TRBJ2-7 TRBV18 . TGTGCCAGCTCACCCCGGTTAGGATTGGGGGAGCGGGAGAACTTC CASSPRLGLGERENF
14 . TRBJ2-6 TRBV29-1 . TGCAGCGTTTCCGGGGACTCTGGGGCCAACGTCCTGACTTTC CSVSGDSGANVLTF
14 TRBD2 TRBJ2-7 TRBV11-3 . TGTGCCAGCAGCTTTAGCGGGTCCTCCTACGAGCAGTACTTC CASSFSGSSYEQYF
14 TRBD1 TRBJ2-2 TRBV9 . TGTGCCAGCAGCTCAGGGGGCTACACCGGGGAGCTGTTTTTT CASSSGGYTGELFF
16 . TRBJ1-5 TRBV19 . TGTGCCAGTACGTGGGGCAGTAACTCGGGCAATCAGCCCCAGCATTTT CASTWGSNSGNQPQHF
15 TRBD1 TRBJ2-7 TRBV5-1 . TGCGCCAGCAGCAACAGTGTAGGGGGCATCTACGAGCAGTACTTC CASSNSVGGIYEQYF
14 . TRBJ2-7 TRBV20-1 few TGCAGTGCTAGTCGATGGGGAGAGAGCTACGAGCAGTACTTC CSASRWGESYEQYF
13 TRBD1 TRBJ1-5 TRBV27 . TGTGCCAGCAGTGTAACAGGGGTTCAGCCCCAGCATTTT CASSVTGVQPQHF
14 . TRBJ1-1 TRBV28 . TGTGCCAGCAGCCTAACAGACCCTAGCGGTGTGGCTTTCTTT CASSLTDPSGVAFF
14 . TRBJ2-5 TRBV6-6 . TGTGCCAGCAGTTACGGTACAGGGACCGGGACCCAGTACTTC CASSYGTGTGTQYF
16 TRBD2 TRBJ2-5 TRBV4-1 . TGCGCCAGCAGCCCCTCCCCTAGCGGGGCCCAAGAGACCCAGTACTTC CASSPSPSGAQETQYF
15 . TRBJ1-2 TRBV5-4 many TGTGCCAGCAGCCCCGGGGGGTTGTCCCTCTACGGCTACACCTTC CASSPGGLSLYGYTF
14 TRBD2 TRBJ2-5 TRBV30 . TGTGCCTGGACAACTAGCGGGGCACAAGAGACCCAGTACTTC CAWTTSGAQETQYF
16 TRBD1 TRBJ1-4 TRBV3-1/TRBV3-2 once TGTGCCAGCAGCCCCATGAGGGGCAGGGGGGCGGAAAAACTGTTTTTT CASSPMRGRGAEKLFF
18 TRBD2 TRBJ2-3 TRBV5-1 . TGCGCCAGCAGCTTGGCAGCTAGCGGGGGGTATGGCACAGATACGCAGTATTTT CASSLAASGGYGTDTQYF
12 . TRBJ1-2 TRBV12-5 few TGTGCTAGTGGTTTGCCCTTGTATGGCTACACCTTC CASGLPLYGYTF